This T cell receptor beta chain was captured in a study of cytomegalovirus exposure and HLA in healthy donors. Findings and caveats of the study: TCR beta chains numbering roughly 150 were designated cytomegalovirus-associated. In a later analysis, DRB1 alleles had the most associated TCRs; HLA-C alleles the fewest.

A word on this clone: Its target is not known.

Trimming took 1 base from V and 3 from J, leaving 12 bases between them. This CDR3 spans 15 amino acids. Germline CDR1 and CDR2: LNHDA and SQIVND (reference sequence). The PCR contained 60 Vbeta and 13 Jbeta primers. This table comes from immunoSEQ multiplex PCR, and its TCRdb copy is limited to in-frame clones, with some not included. Found here are fewer than 100,000 clones, 78% of them singletons; the top ten hold about 4%. Donors showed nominal health when sampled, although they likely had unrecorded immune exposures. The clonotype was recovered from a woman between 35 and 50 years old in good health and CMV-seropositive. The chain has TRBV19 and TRBJ1-1; D is unresolved. Sample: PBMCs. The CDR3 DNA follows: TGTGCCAGTAGTATAGTGCCGGGTTCCGACACTGAAGCTTTCTTT. The encoded protein is CASSIVPGSDTEAFF.